This TCR beta chain derives from a study of T-cell reconstitution after alpha-beta-depleted transplantation in children. Turning to this clonotype: The antigen is not known.

Whole-study findings and limits: At day 60, the high TCRbeta diversity found in some patients originated from recipient T cells and thymic progenitors that had survived. Diversity and T-cell counts at one year after transplant derived mostly from new T cells. By about two months after transplant, alpha-beta T cells reportedly arose from several hundred graft clones that had expanded.

CDR1 is MNHEY, CDR2 SVGAGI, per germline. V gave up 0 bases and J gave up 7 bases, with 13 bases separating them. This CDR3 has 15 residues. As it was prepared, the TCRbeta library received unique molecular identifiers. TCRdb independently ran MiXCR on the PCR reads; one entry per CDR3 protein. The sample shows about 440,000 distinct CDR3 sequences, 43% of them seen only once. The sequence came from a girl aged 2 to 10 with aplastic anemia, due to receive a stem cell transplant. The rearrangement uses TRBV6-5 and TRBJ2-1, with D perhaps matching TRBD2 (6 bases). The sequences come from PBMCs, collected before TCRalphabeta/CD19-depleted stem cell transplant. Here the CDR3 reads CASSYSGGERNEQFF. The CDR3 DNA follows: TGTGCCAGCAGTTACTCGGGGGGAGAGAGGAATGAGCAGTTCTTC.